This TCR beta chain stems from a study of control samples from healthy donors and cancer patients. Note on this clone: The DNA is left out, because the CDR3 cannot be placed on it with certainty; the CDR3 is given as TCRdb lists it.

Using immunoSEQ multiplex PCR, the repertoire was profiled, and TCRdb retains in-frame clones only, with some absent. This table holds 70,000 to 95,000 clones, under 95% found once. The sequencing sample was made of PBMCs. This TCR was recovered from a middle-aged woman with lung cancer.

CDR3 amino acids: CAVCASSSFGNTEAFF. The V gene is TRBV19, the J gene TRBJ1-1. The CDR3 totals 16 residues, both ends included. Germline CDR1 LNHDA, CDR2 SQIVND (reference sequence).